This T cell receptor (beta chain) was identified during a study of blood T cell repertoires in COVID-19. Patients in Seattle were enrolled during active infection, then followed longitudinally. Germline assignment: CDR1 MNHNY and CDR2 SVGAGI (reference sequence). CDR3 length: 16 amino acids. V dropped 4 bases and J dropped 4; count of bases not matched to a gene: 7. Some clones are missing from TCRdb's copy, which holds only in-frame ones; the method was immunoSEQ multiplex PCR. The profile covers 350,000 or so clones, with approximately 90% appearing a single time and 3.9% taken by the ten largest. Sequencing used peripheral blood. The sequence was collected from a woman aged 55-75 years with COVID-19, enrolled during active disease. V and J are TRBV6-6 and TRBJ2-6; TRBD1 aligns across 7 bases. The CDR3, as DNA: TGTGCCAGCAGTTCCTCGAGGGGGCTAGGGGCCAACGTCCTGACTTTC. Translating it yields CASSSSRGLGANVLTF.